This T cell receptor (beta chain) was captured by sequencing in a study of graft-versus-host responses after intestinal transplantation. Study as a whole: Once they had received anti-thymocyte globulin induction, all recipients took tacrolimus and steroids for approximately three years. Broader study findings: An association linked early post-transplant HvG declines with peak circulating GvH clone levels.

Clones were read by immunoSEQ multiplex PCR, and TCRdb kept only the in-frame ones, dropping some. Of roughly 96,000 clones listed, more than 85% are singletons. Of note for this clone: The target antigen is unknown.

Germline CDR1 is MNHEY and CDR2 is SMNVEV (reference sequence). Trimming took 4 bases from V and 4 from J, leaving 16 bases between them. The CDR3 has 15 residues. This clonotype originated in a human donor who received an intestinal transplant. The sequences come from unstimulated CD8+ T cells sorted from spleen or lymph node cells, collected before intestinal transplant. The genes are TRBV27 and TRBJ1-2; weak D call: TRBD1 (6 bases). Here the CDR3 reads CASSSTAGTFYGYTF. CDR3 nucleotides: TGTGCCAGCAGTTCTACCGCCGGGACATTCTATGGCTACACCTTC.